The 5 T cell receptor beta chains listed next were all sequenced from one sample in a study of shared clonotypes between healthy human individuals. Profiled with immunoSEQ multiplex PCR; TCRdb holds only in-frame clones, not every one. The table has over 1.4 million clones, over 95% seen once; the top ten hold over 1%. Sequencing input: naive CD4+ T cells sorted from blood. The subset denotes: CD45RA+ positively selected. The source is a young man in good health.

The chain combines TRBV4-2 with TRBJ2-3; 12 bases match TRBD2. Trimming at V came to 4 bases and at J to 2 bases, leaving 10 bases not matched to a gene. The CDR3 loop spans 18 amino acids. Germline lookup yields CDR1 LGHNA and CDR2 YNFKEQ. Here the CDR3 reads CASSLGGLAGGTTDTQYF. CDR3 DNA: TGTGCCAGCAGCCTCGGGGGTCTAGCGGGAGGGACCACAGATACGCAGTATTTT.

The V gene is TRBV5-1, the J gene TRBJ2-7; either TRBD1 or TRBD2 may supply D (5 bases each). The V and J ends lost 1 base and 4 bases respectively, with 12 bases between them. CDR1 and CDR2 (germline): SGHRS, YFSETQ. The CDR3 sequence is 14 residues long. CDR3 DNA sequence: TGCGCCAGCAGCTTGAATGAGGGGCGATACGAGCAGTACTTC. It encodes CASSLNEGRYEQYF.

This chain links TRBV5-4 with TRBJ1-1, with D uncertain. This CDR3 spans 14 amino acids. Germline V gene data show CDR1 as SGHNT and CDR2 as YYREEE (reference sequence). V was cut by 4 bases and J by 4 bases, with 14 bases left in between. This chain's CDR3 is CASSLGQRVTEAFF. The CDR3 region has the DNA TGTGCCAGCAGCCTTGGGCAACGGGTCACTGAAGCTTTCTTT.

The V and J genes are TRBV19 and TRBJ1-5; D gene ambiguous. Trimming took 6 bases from V and 0 from J, leaving 3 bases between them. The V gene's germline CDR1 is LNHDA and CDR2 SQIVND (reference sequence). CDR3 length equals 12 residues. The CDR3 loop is CASSGSNQPQHF. In DNA, the CDR3 is TGTGCCAGTAGCGGTAGCAATCAGCCCCAGCATTTT.

The chain is built from TRBV2 and TRBJ1-1; D uncertain. The CDR3 is 12 residues long. CDR1 is SNHLY, CDR2 FYNNEI, per germline. V lost 8 bases to trimming and J lost 1 base, with 8 bases between them. The CDR3 DNA is TGTGCCAGCGTCCTCCCGAACACTGAAGCTTTCTTT. Protein product: CASVLPNTEAFF.